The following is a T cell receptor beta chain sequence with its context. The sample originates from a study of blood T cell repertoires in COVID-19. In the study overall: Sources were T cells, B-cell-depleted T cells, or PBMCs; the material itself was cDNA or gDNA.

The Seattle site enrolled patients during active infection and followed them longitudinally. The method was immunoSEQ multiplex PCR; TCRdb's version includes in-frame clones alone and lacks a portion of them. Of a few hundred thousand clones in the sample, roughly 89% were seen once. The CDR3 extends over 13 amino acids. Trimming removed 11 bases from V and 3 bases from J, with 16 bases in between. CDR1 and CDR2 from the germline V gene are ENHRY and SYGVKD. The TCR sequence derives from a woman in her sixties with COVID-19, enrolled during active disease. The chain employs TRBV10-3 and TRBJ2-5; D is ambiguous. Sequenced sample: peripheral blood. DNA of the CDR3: TGTGCCGCCGCGAAAAACCAAGAAGAGACCCAGTACTTC. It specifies CAAAKNQEETQYF.